The 26 T cell receptor beta chains given below trace back to one sample, sequenced in a study of blood T cells in healthy people across ages. The authors ran a second PCR of roughly 6 to 12 cycles using a sample-barcoded 5' primer and a J-beta primer mix. TCRdb redid the calling of the 5' RACE reads with MiXCR, one entry per CDR3 protein. The sample yields approximately 830,000 distinct CDR3 sequences, 60% to 80% seen once. The sample consisted of blood. Every receptor here comes from a young man in good health.

The chain is built from TRBV7-9 and TRBJ1-5; maybe TRBD1 (5 bases). V was clipped by 5 bases and J by 4 bases, with 12 bases between them. The CDR3 totals 14 residues. Germline V CDR1 and CDR2: SEHNR, FQNEAQ (reference sequence). As DNA, the CDR3 is TGTGCCAGCAGCCCAAATGGGGGTAATCAGCCCCAGCATTTT. Its translation: CASSPNGGNQPQHF. Combining the CDR3 with reference TRBV7-9 and TRBJ1-5 gives the whole variable domain DTGVSQNPRHKITKRGQNVTFRCDPISEHNRLYWYRQTLGQGPEFLTYFQNEAQLEKSRLLSDRFSAERPKGSFSTLEIQRTEQGDSAMYLCASSPNGGNQPQHFGDGTRLSIL.

This chain connects TRBV6-1 to TRBJ2-6; D is unclear. Between the trimmed V and J ends, which lost 0 bases and 0 bases, there was a span of 15 bases. CDR1 MNHNS and CDR2 SASEGT come from the germline V gene. The CDR3 totals 19 residues. DNA for the CDR3: TGTGCCAGCAGTGAAGCGCTTCTGACGAGGAACTCTGGGGCCAACGTCCTGACTTTC. Protein: CASSEALLTRNSGANVLTF.

The rearrangement links TRBV9 to TRBJ2-5; no definite D call. Germline V gene sequence: CDR1 SGDLS, CDR2 YYNGEE. Trimming removed 7 bases from V and 5 bases from J, with 9 bases in between. This CDR3 region has 11 residues. The CDR3 DNA follows: TGTGCCAGCTCAATCACGGAGACCCAGTACTTC. Translating gives CASSITETQYF.

The gene calls are TRBV7-9 and TRBJ1-5; the D is unclear. Trimming took off 5 bases at V and 12 bases at J, with 17 bases between the two ends. The CDR3 has 13 amino acids. Germline CDR1 reads SEHNR; CDR2 reads FQNEAQ (reference sequence). CDR3 nucleotide sequence: TGTGCCAGCAGCCCAGCCGGGCAGTGGGACCAGCATTTT. As protein: CASSPAGQWDQHF.

This clonotype showed up just once. V and J are TRBV20-1 and TRBJ2-7; TRBD2 agrees at 7 bases. The junction had 12 bases not matched to a gene; V was cut back by 5 bases and J by 2 bases. The CDR3 totals 15 residues. The germline gives CDR1 DFQATT, CDR2 SNEGSKA (reference sequence). The CDR3 nucleotides are TGCAGTGCTCCGCCACCGGGACTATCTACCTACGAGCAGTACTTC. Translated: CSAPPPGLSTYEQYF.

The J gene is TRBJ2-7, the V gene TRBV3-1; D not certain. This CDR3 has 12 residues. Trimming pared 5 bases from V and 7 bases from J, leaving 12 bases between. Looked up from germline, CDR1 is LGHDT and CDR2 is YNNKEL (reference sequence). The CDR3 loop is CASSDPTDEQYF. CDR3 coding DNA: TGTGCCAGCAGCGACCCAACAGATGAGCAGTACTTC.

V gene TRBV2 combines with J gene TRBJ2-4, with D tentatively TRBD2 (6 bases). The J call is in doubt because the DNA end fits TRBJ2-5 better. This CDR3 region has 15 residues. Germline CDR1 SNHLY, CDR2 FYNNEI. The CDR3 here is CASSGDSERKETQYF. As DNA, the CDR3 is TGTGCCAGCAGCGGGGACTCCGAGAGGAAGGAGACCCAGTACTTC.

This clonotype occurred a few times. The chain carries TRBV5-1 and TRBJ2-1; 7 bases are shared with TRBD1. This CDR3 contains 15 residues. Trimming cost V 4 bases and J 5 bases; bases outside gene matches: 9. Germline V gene lookup returns CDR1 SGHRS and CDR2 YFSETQ. In DNA form, the CDR3 reads TGCGCCAGCAGCCACGGGACAGATACCCACAATGAGCAGTTCTTC. This gives the protein CASSHGTDTHNEQFF.

The rearrangement links TRBV11-2 to TRBJ1-2, with D possibly TRBD1 on 5 matching bases. CDR3 length: 16 amino acids. The germline V gene encodes CDR1 SGHAT and CDR2 FQNNGV. V shed 6 bases and J shed 2 bases, with 19 bases lying between them. CDR3 DNA sequence: TGTGCCAGCAGTCTTAGCGGCCAGGGAGTAAACTATGGCTACACCTTC. Translated, it gives CASSLSGQGVNYGYTF.

This clonotype has a handful of counts. This chain connects TRBV7-2 to TRBJ1-2; no definite D call. V was trimmed by 1 base and J by 8 bases, leaving 11 bases between them. Germline V gene sequence: CDR1 SGHTA, CDR2 FQGNSA. The CDR3 has 13 amino acids. CDR3 coding DNA: TGTGCCAGCAGCTTAGTTGGCAGAGGGGGCTACACCTTC. As protein: CASSLVGRGGYTF.

The gene calls are TRBV2 and TRBJ2-1; 10 bases match TRBD1. V was clipped by 8 bases and J by 2 bases; unmatched bases: 3. The germline CDR1 and CDR2 sequences are SNHLY and FYNNEI. This CDR3 contains 14 residues. Written as DNA, the CDR3 is TGTGCCAGCGTGGGACAGGGGCCCTACAATGAGCAGTTCTTC. Amino acid sequence: CASVGQGPYNEQFF.

This chain joins TRBV2 and TRBJ1-2; D gene uncertain. Trimming removed 8 bases at V and 4 bases at J, with 26 bases between. The length of the CDR3 is 17 residues. Germline CDR1 and CDR2: SNHLY and FYNNEI. CDR3 in amino acids: CASAPVPIGFHPYGYTF. The CDR3 DNA reads as TGTGCCAGCGCCCCGGTCCCAATAGGGTTCCATCCCTATGGCTACACCTTC.

This clonotype turned up a few times. CDR3 in amino acids: CASSLEDFSYNEQFF. In DNA form, the CDR3 reads TGTGCCAGCAGCTTAGAGGACTTCTCTTACAATGAGCAGTTCTTC. J is TRBJ2-1 and V is TRBV7-8; maybe TRBD2 (5 bases). The CDR3 consists of 15 residues. V was clipped by 1 base and J by 4 bases, with 11 bases between them. The V gene's germline CDR1 is SGHVS and CDR2 FQNEAQ.

The CDR3 protein is CASSLTSGGPSAQFF. The CDR3 bases are TGTGCCAGCAGCTTAACTAGCGGGGGGCCTTCGGCTCAGTTCTTC. V and J are TRBV7-2 and TRBJ2-1, with 12 bases aligning to TRBD2. Per the germline V gene, CDR1 is SGHTA and CDR2 is FQGNSA. This CDR3 has 15 residues. Trimming took 2 bases from V and 13 from J; bases not matched to a gene: 9.

A note on this clonotype: Sequence at one end of the junction differs from germline and may be a read error. The chain is built from TRBV4-3 and TRBJ2-4, with 9 nucleotides matching TRBD1. The tail of the sequence fits TRBJ2-7 better, so the J call may be wrong. From germline, CDR1 is LGHNA and CDR2 YSLEER. This CDR3 comprises 14 residues. CDR3 in amino acids: CAGSPDRGSYEQYF. The DNA of the CDR3 is TGCGCCGGCAGCCCGGACAGGGGCTCCTACGAGCAGTACTTC.

This sequence joins TRBV3-1 and TRBJ2-7, with 7 bases matching TRBD1. Germline values: CDR1 LGHDT, CDR2 YNNKEL (reference sequence). V shed 4 bases, J shed 3 bases, and the junction held 6 bases outside the gene matches. This CDR3 contains 14 residues. CDR3 DNA: TGTGCCAGCAGCCGAGGACAGGATTTCTACGAGCAGTACTTC. Its translation: CASSRGQDFYEQYF.

The genes are TRBV12-3 or TRBV12-4 and TRBJ1-5; a possible D gene is TRBD1 (6 bases). This CDR3 is built from 16 residues. Trimming left V 5 bases short and J 4 bases short, with 18 bases between. The CDR3 bases are TGTGCCAGCAGTCCCCGAGGGGGGTTCGATAATCAGCCCCAGCATTTT. Translated, it gives CASSPRGGFDNQPQHF.

The V call is TRBV2, the J call TRBJ2-3; D is ambiguous. V was clipped by 6 bases and J by 4 bases, with 20 bases between them. The CDR3 runs 16 residues. Looked up from germline, CDR1 is SNHLY and CDR2 is FYNNEI. Here the CDR3 DNA reads TGTGCCAGCAGCGACAATTTAGGACGTGGGGCAGATACGCAGTATTTT. Its translation: CASSDNLGRGADTQYF.

The table lists this clonotype with many counts. The DNA of the CDR3 is TGCGCCAGCAGCTTACAGCGGGGGAGCACAGATACGCAGTATTTT. This translates into CASSLQRGSTDTQYF. V gene TRBV5-1 combines with J gene TRBJ2-3; 8 bases fit TRBD2. Germline V gives CDR1 SGHRS, CDR2 YFSETQ. CDR3 length equals 15 residues. The V gene end was trimmed by 2 bases and the J gene end by 0 bases; junction bases not matched to a gene: 2.

This clonotype has a single count. This chain joins TRBV10-3 and TRBJ2-2, with D possibly matching TRBD2 (6 bases). The CDR3 length is 14 residues. In germline, CDR1 is ENHRY, CDR2 SYGVKD. Trimming left V 11 bases short and J 3 bases short, with 16 bases between. CDR3 sequence: CASAGGADTGELFF. The CDR3 region has the DNA TGTGCCTCCGCCGGCGGGGCGGACACCGGGGAGCTGTTTTTT.

This chain connects TRBV5-6 to TRBJ1-1; D unclear. Germline CDR1 and CDR2: SGHDT and YYEEEE. Deletions cut 3 bases from V and 1 base from J, with 13 bases between. CDR3 length: 15 amino acids. This CDR3 is CASSWWRVGNTEAFF. CDR3 nucleotides: TGTGCCAGCAGCTGGTGGCGGGTCGGGAACACTGAAGCTTTCTTT.

The table lists this clonotype with a count of one. The J gene is TRBJ1-4, the V gene TRBV27; D is undetermined. Between the trimmed V and J ends, which lost 8 bases and 7 bases, there was a span of 11 bases. The CDR3 totals 12 residues. Germline V gives CDR1 MNHEY, CDR2 SMNVEV (reference sequence). The CDR3 DNA reads TGTGCCAGCCGGACTCGGGGTGAAAAACTGTTTTTT. It translates to CASRTRGEKLFF. Full variable domain (outside the CDR3, taken from reference TRBV27 and TRBJ1-4): EAQVTQNPRYLITVTGKKLTVTCSQNMNHEYMSWYRQDPGLGLRQIYYSMNVEVTDKGDVPEGYKVSRKEKRNFPLILESPSPNQTSLYFCASRTRGEKLFFGSGTQLSVL.

This clonotype was recorded once. The CDR3 here is CASSQVPASSYEQYF. The DNA of the CDR3 is TGCGCCAGCAGCCAAGTGCCCGCCAGCTCCTACGAGCAGTACTTC. The chain is built from TRBV4-1 and TRBJ2-7; no firm D call. Trimming shortened V by 1 base and J by 0 bases, and 10 bases separated the two germline ends. This CDR3 region has 15 residues. Germline V gene sequence: CDR1 MGHRA, CDR2 YSYEKL.

This clonotype has more than one count but fewer than ten. The V call is TRBV20-1, the J call TRBJ2-7; D unclear. V lost 1 base, J lost 3 bases, and 7 bases lay in between. The V gene's germline CDR1 is DFQATT and CDR2 SNEGSKA (reference sequence). This CDR3 is 12 amino acids long. The CDR3 DNA reads TGCAGTGCTAGAGTGGTGGGCTACGAGCAGTACTTC. Translation gives CSARVVGYEQYF.

This sequence joins TRBV13 and TRBJ2-4; the D gene is possibly TRBD1 (7 bases). V shed 4 bases and J shed 13 bases, with 17 bases lying between them. The CDR3 covers 13 residues. CDR1 is PRHDT and CDR2 is FYEKMQ in the germline V gene (reference sequence). The DNA of the CDR3 is TGTGCCAGCAGCTGGGGACAGCGTCGGGAGCAGTACTTC. The encoded protein is CASSWGQRREQYF.

The chain links TRBV4-2 to TRBJ2-2; 9 bases are a match to TRBD1. Germline V gene data show CDR1 as LGHNA and CDR2 as YNFKEQ. The CDR3 extends over 15 amino acids. Trimming took 2 bases from V and 7 from J; bases not matched to a gene: 5. The CDR3 loop reads CASSQWGQGHGELFF. CDR3 nucleotide sequence: TGTGCCAGCAGCCAATGGGGACAGGGCCACGGGGAGCTGTTTTTT.